The clone carrying this TCR beta chain appeared a few times. Antigen unknown. The sample comes from a study of human T cells and chemical hapten exposure. Study-wide results and limits: TCRs exceeding a frequency of 1 in 1000 stayed unchanged under DPC sensitization. Because they had alopecia, donors may respond immunologically unlike healthy people.

Indicated time point: pre-sensitization, week 0. Treatment indicated: therapeutic diphenylcyclopropenone sensitization with weekly scalp DPC. Patch tests were applied only after blood draws. Separate cDNA molecules received unique molecular identifiers, which the library attached to them. One entry per CDR3 protein, called by TCRdb with MiXCR from the RACE reads. The sample comprises roughly 250,000 distinct CDR3 sequences, over 8% of which are singletons, and 2% to 2.5% rests with the top ten. This clonotype was sampled from a woman aged 35 to 49 with alopecia areata. Some clones in this sample may be carry-over from other donors' samples. The starting material was whole blood, obtained in connection with sensitization to the hapten diphenylcyclopropenone (DPC).

The CDR3 loop is CASSFGQGGDTQYF. In DNA, the CDR3 is TGCGCCAGCAGCTTCGGACAGGGCGGTGATACGCAGTATTTT. The gene calls are TRBV5-1 and TRBJ2-3; 8 bases are a match to TRBD1. The J segment lost 6 bases and the V segment lost 2 bases, leaving 5 bases of the junction unmatched. The CDR3 spans 14 residues. Per germline, CDR1 SGHRS and CDR2 YFSETQ.